This T cell receptor beta chain is drawn from a study of T cells in Graves' hyperthyroidism and ophthalmopathy. Researchers took RNA transcripts and amplified the TCR beta CDR3 regions from them. Primed by the HTBI set, a first-round RT-PCR was run on the TCR CDR3. TCRdb redid the calling of the multiplex PCR reads with MiXCR, one entry per CDR3 protein. The sample shows approximately 870,000 distinct CDR3 sequences, about 38% of them seen only once. If no ophthalmopathy progression occurred within 18 months, Graves' hyperthyroidism was stable. The ends were cut back, 6 bases at V and 6 bases at J, with 17 bases in the middle. CDR3 length: 15 amino acids.

Sequencing was done on a sample of blood. The receptor was derived from a man aged 18 to 30 with Graves' hyperthyroidism. This chain joins TRBV12-3 or TRBV12-4 and TRBJ2-2; D might be TRBD2 (6 bases). CDR3 sequence: CASREGGLKAGELFF. CDR3 nucleotide sequence: TGTGCCAGCAGGGAGGGCGGACTAAAGGCCGGGGAGCTGTTTTTT.